This section outlines one T cell receptor (beta chain) sequence together with its context. In this sample, this clone turned up once. Its antigen remains unidentified. One base away there is no much larger clone; base qualities are not given. The record originates from a study of shared clonotypes between healthy human individuals (TCRdb year 2020). Describing the broader study: The cohort comprised a couple of women and a few men aged 18 to 49 years. Each donor's leukapheresis produced roughly between roughly 0.85 and 10 billion PBMCs. Per donor, three plates each were used for CD4 naive and CD4 memory, two for CD8 naive, and one for CD8 memory. Different laboratories and diverse techniques were used to prepare libraries and sequence TCR repertoires, to increase sequencing depth and limit assay-specific biases. To estimate repertoire size and how much clonotype sharing occurs between individuals, the study deeply sequenced the blood TCR repertoires of about 5 healthy adults.

CD8 naive samples were obtained by positive selection for CCR7 among CD45RO-negative cells, yielding a CD45RA+CCR7+ population from which TemRA cells were excluded. The donors were healthy, HIV-negative adults who had no recently reported acute infections or vaccinations. Every donor was a Caucasian adult residing in Nashville, Tennessee, USA. Blood was obtained by leukapheresis, after which PBMCs were separated by Ficoll-Histopaque density gradient centrifugation and cryopreserved in liquid nitrogen vapor phase. Analytical flow cytometry was used to check the purity and quantity of every magnetically sorted T cell population. Genomic DNA was isolated from each sorted fraction and quantified by UV absorbance on a Nanodrop 2000c. The germline ends are 10 bases apart after V is trimmed by 1 base and J by 0 bases. From the germline V gene, CDR1 is MNHEY and CDR2 is SVGAGI. There are 15 amino acids in the CDR3, from cysteine to phenylalanine inclusive. Only CDR3 DNA remains: 45 bases, in frame from the first base.

What the authors observed across the whole study: Higher generation probabilities were observed for clonotypes shared by all four sorted-subset donors than for non-shared clonotypes. Larger estimated clonotype richness was generally found for naive subsets than for memory subsets. Only blood was sampled, and tissue TCR repertoires likely differ from those in blood. The small number of donors limited the genetic and exposure-history diversity represented. Even with the large sequencing depth, rarefaction of the sorted-subset datasets indicated that sequencing was incomplete. Pairwise subsampling led to the expectation that sequencing depth would affect the degree of clonotype sharing among donors. Sharing across a few donors was observed for approximately 5% of naive CD4, about 3.2% of naive CD8, roughly 2.3% of memory CD4, and 0.4% of memory CD8 clonotypes.

Using the deep immunoSEQ assay, TCR CDR3 regions were amplified from genomic DNA by multiplex PCR. Extracted genomic DNA from each cell subset was distributed evenly across all wells of several immunoSEQ 96-well plates, and each plate was treated as a replicate. For sorted subsets, each replicate PCR was loaded with 200 ng genomic DNA, equivalent to 32,000 or so T cell genomes. Purified libraries were measured with a Qubit 3.0 fluorometer, size-checked on a Bioanalyzer 2100, and measured again with the KAPA Library Quantification kit. Each immunoSEQ 96-well plate was sequenced on its own single-read 150-cycle Illumina NextSeq 550 flow cell. For the original study's pipeline: Because the immunoSEQ output held only junctional sequences and lacked quality scores, the filtering could not match the filtering applied to full-length reads. To assign V/J genes and CDR3, sequences were annotated against IMGT germline references using PyIR, a Python wrapper for IgBLAST v1.9. Reads were removed for weak V/J assignments (E-value above 1e-6), missing CDR3, stop codons, out-of-frame junctions, or ambiguous translated residues. V3J clonotypes were defined as sequences sharing the same inferred V gene, J gene, and CDR3 amino acid sequence. To compute the percentage overlap between repertoires, the number of shared unique clonotypes was divided by the size of the smaller repertoire. Repertoire richness was assessed with RTK rarefaction, the Chao1 estimator, and Recon v2.1 estimates of unobserved clonotypes. OLGA was used to compute generation probabilities for all TCRbeta clonotypes that the gDNA method yielded from a few donors. TCRdb stores this immuneACCESS table with in-frame sequences only. Part of the clones is absent; in the studies checked, under half of the shortfall reflects unresolved V genes, and no reason is known for the rest. V and J calls and clone size come straight from that table; D and trimming were deduced from the DNA. The sample table shows about 2,200,000 clones, and roughly 91% are seen once. The top ten hold around 1.7% of the sample.

The rearrangement joined TRBV6-5 to TRBJ2-7; TRBD1 is a possible D gene, resting on 6 matching bases. This receptor was obtained from a man aged 18 to 35 in good health. Some clones in this sample may be carry-over from other donors' samples. Sequenced sample: naive CD8+ T cells from PBMCs. This sample's cell subset or site label indicates: CD45RA+CCR7+. The CDR3 region has the sequence CASSYWQGSSYEQYF. The DNA sequence is TGTGCCAGCAGTTACTGGCAGGGGAGCTCCTACGAGCAGTACTTC.